The sequence of this T cell receptor (beta chain) was determined in a study of T cell responses to AZD1222 COVID-19 vaccine. Looking at the study overall: Pooled together were second doses at about 4 or about 12 weeks. Study-wide results and limits: CD4 TCRs covered the whole spike, strongest at regions 160-218 and 743-854.

CDR1 is SNHLY, CDR2 FYNNEI, per germline. The length of the CDR3 is 12 residues. The repertoire was sequenced with immunoSEQ multiplex PCR; TCRdb's copy has only in-frame clones and lacks some. The sample consists of around 150,000 clones, 75% to 90% of them appearing once. This clone is a singleton in its sample. Its antigen is undetermined. This sequence joins TRBV2 and TRBJ1-6; D is ambiguous. Material: peripheral blood, obtained on day 0 of AZD1222 vaccination. This sequence was found in an adult in good health. This CDR3 reads CASLYRGSPLHF. The DNA for the CDR3 is TGTGCTAGCCTGTATCGTGGGTCACCCCTCCACTTT.